These 14 T cell receptor beta chains were all obtained from the same sample, sequenced in a study of long-term antiretroviral therapy in people with HIV. Assay version v3.0 of immunoSEQ was used, and it was run at survey level. The method was immunoSEQ multiplex PCR; TCRdb's version includes in-frame clones alone and lacks a portion of them. The sample records roughly 20,000 clones, just under 85% being singletons. The source was unsorted PBMCs, collected roughly 4 years after starting antiretroviral therapy. The receptors were sampled from a man between 18 and 35 years old with HIV.

The genes are TRBV7-2 and TRBJ1-2; 11 nucleotides line up with TRBD1. This CDR3 comprises 16 residues. J gave up 4 bases and V 5 bases, and 9 bases lay outside the gene matches. Per germline, CDR1 SGHTA and CDR2 FQGNSA. This chain's CDR3 is CASSQYAGTGGYGYTF. The CDR3 bases are TGTGCCAGCAGCCAATATGCCGGGACAGGGGGCTATGGCTACACCTTC.

The chain couples TRBV11-2 to TRBJ2-5; no clear D. V gave up 0 bases and J gave up 5 bases, with 10 bases separating them. Per germline, CDR1 SGHAT and CDR2 FQNNGV. The CDR3 loop spans 14 amino acids. DNA for the CDR3: TGTGCCAGCAGCTTAGACGGCTGGTTGGAGACCCAGTACTTC. Translation gives CASSLDGWLETQYF.

The rearrangement joins TRBV5-6 to TRBJ2-3; the match to TRBD2 covers 10 bases. CDR3 length equals 16 residues. Germline CDR1 SGHDT, CDR2 YYEEEE. The trim removed 3 bases at V and 3 bases at J, leaving 7 bases unmatched. The CDR3 here is CASSSYSGGPTDTQYF. The CDR3 DNA reads TGTGCCAGCAGCTCGTATAGCGGGGGGCCTACAGATACGCAGTATTTT.

The rearrangement joins TRBV5-5 to TRBJ1-4; the D gene is possibly TRBD1 (5 bases). Germline V CDR1 and CDR2: SGHKS, YYEKEE (reference sequence). Trimming pared 4 bases from V and 8 bases from J, leaving 9 bases between. The CDR3 is 12 amino acids. The CDR3 loop reads CASSQGGEKLFF. Here the CDR3 DNA reads TGTGCCAGCAGCCAGGGTGGGGAAAAACTGTTTTTT.

The V call is TRBV30, the J call TRBJ2-3, with TRBD2 matching 9 bases. The CDR3 totals 15 residues. CDR1 and CDR2 (germline): GTSNPN, SVGIG (reference sequence). V lost 2 bases, J lost 3 bases, and 6 bases stayed unmatched. The CDR3 coding sequence is TGTGCCTGGAGTTTTGCTAGCGGGGCAACAGATACGCAGTATTTT. Protein product: CAWSFASGATDTQYF.

This clone was recorded a few times. The rearrangement links TRBV11-3 to TRBJ2-1; possibly TRBD2 for D (6 bases). Per the germline V gene, CDR1 is SGHNT and CDR2 is YENEEA. Trimming left V 5 bases short and J 1 base short, with 12 bases between. The CDR3 is 15 amino acids. CDR3 sequence reads: CASSLLSGSYNEQFF. The CDR3 DNA is TGTGCCAGCAGCCTACTTAGCGGATCCTACAATGAGCAGTTCTTC.

CDR3 protein: CASSTPGQGNGELFF. Here the CDR3 DNA reads TGTGCCAGCAGCACCCCCGGACAGGGTAACGGGGAGCTGTTTTTT. The rearrangement uses TRBV7-9 and TRBJ2-2; TRBD1 agrees at 8 bases. This CDR3 contains 15 residues. Per the germline V gene, CDR1 is SEHNR and CDR2 is FQNEAQ (reference sequence). V shed 5 bases, J shed 7 bases, and the junction held 9 bases outside the gene matches.

This clone was recorded once. The rearrangement joins TRBV5-6 to TRBJ2-1; the D gene is possibly TRBD1 (5 bases). The germline CDR1 and CDR2 sequences are SGHDT and YYEEEE. The CDR3 covers 13 residues. V was pared by 0 bases and J by 6 bases, with 7 bases between. The DNA for the CDR3 is TGTGCCAGCAGCTTGGGACAGTCCAATGAGCAGTTCTTC. Its protein product is CASSLGQSNEQFF.

The genes are TRBV6-1 and TRBJ2-7, with D uncertain. Per germline, CDR1 MNHNS and CDR2 SASEGT. Trimming removed 7 bases from V and 7 bases from J, with 17 bases in between. The CDR3 has 13 amino acids. Written as DNA, the CDR3 is TGTGCCAGCACTACGACCCTTTGGGGAGAGCAGTACTTC. It codes for CASTTTLWGEQYF.

This chain links TRBV11-2 with TRBJ1-1, with D perhaps matching TRBD1 (5 bases). The CDR3 covers 15 residues. Trimming left V 1 base short and J 0 bases short, with 9 bases between. Germline V gene data show CDR1 as SGHAT and CDR2 as FQNNGV. The CDR3 DNA reads as TGTGCCAGCAGCTTAGGGGCAGGGATGAACACTGAAGCTTTCTTT. Its translation is CASSLGAGMNTEAFF.

The sample holds one count of this clone. This chain joins TRBV5-6 and TRBJ2-1, with no clear D. The CDR3 sequence is 14 residues long. CDR1 SGHDT and CDR2 YYEEEE come from the germline V gene. V shed 0 bases and J shed 3 bases, with 7 bases lying between them. CDR3 sequence: CASSLGANYNEQFF. The CDR3 DNA is TGTGCCAGCAGCTTGGGGGCCAACTACAATGAGCAGTTCTTC.

This clone was counted only a few times. CDR3 sequence reads: CASSLWQQQETQYF. The CDR3, as DNA: TGCGCCAGCAGCTTGTGGCAGCAACAAGAGACCCAGTACTTC. V usage is TRBV5-1 and J usage is TRBJ2-5; no firm D call. V dropped 1 base and J dropped 2 bases, with 9 bases sitting between them. The V gene's germline CDR1 is SGHRS and CDR2 YFSETQ. This CDR3 has 14 amino acids.

The V and J genes are TRBV2 and TRBJ2-1; perhaps D is TRBD1 or TRBD2 (5 bases each). This CDR3 is built from 13 residues. Germline values: CDR1 SNHLY, CDR2 FYNNEI. V shed 4 bases and J shed 3 bases, with 7 bases lying between them. The CDR3: CASSAGLYNEQFF. Written as DNA, the CDR3 is TGTGCCAGCAGTGCGGGGCTCTACAATGAGCAGTTCTTC.

The chain is built from TRBV2 and TRBJ2-4; TRBD1 matches at 7 bases. V trimming: 5 bases; J trimming: 3 bases; junction bases outside the gene matches: 7. Germline values: CDR1 SNHLY, CDR2 FYNNEI. There are 15 residues in the CDR3. In DNA form, the CDR3 reads TGTGCCAGCAGTTTAGGGGGCGCGGGCAAAAACATTCAGTACTTC. It encodes CASSLGGAGKNIQYF. The whole variable domain, filled in from reference TRBV2 and TRBJ2-4, reads EPEVTQTPSHQVTQMGQEVILRCVPISNHLYFYWYRQILGQKVEFLVSFYNNEISEKSEIFDDQFSVERPDGSNFTLKIRSTKLEDSAMYFCASSLGGAGKNIQYFGAGTRLSVL.